Listed here are 24 T cell receptor beta chains from one sample, sequenced in a study of cytomegalovirus exposure and HLA in healthy donors. PCR used 60 Vbeta primers and 13 Jbeta primers. Clones were sequenced by immunoSEQ multiplex PCR, and TCRdb holds only the in-frame ones, with some missing. The table records 90,000 to 110,000 clones, roughly 80% of them present only once. The sequenced material came from PBMCs. These receptors all stem from a woman aged 45-59 years in good health and CMV-seropositive.

This chain connects TRBV25-1 to TRBJ2-3; D may be TRBD1 (5 bases). Germline V lookup: CDR1 MGHDK, CDR2 SYGVNS. The CDR3 is made up of 16 amino acids. The V end was cut by 1 base, the J end by 2 bases, with 13 bases between. The CDR3 region is CASSEFRAEATDTQYF. The DNA for the CDR3 is TGTGCCAGCAGTGAATTCAGGGCAGAGGCCACAGATACGCAGTATTTT.

The chain has TRBV25-1 and TRBJ2-3; D remains ambiguous. CDR1 and CDR2 from the germline V gene are MGHDK and SYGVNS. This CDR3 contains 16 residues. The ends were cut back, 1 base at V and 0 bases at J, with 11 bases in the middle. This chain's CDR3 is CASSEFETTSTDTQYF. The DNA for the CDR3 is TGTGCCAGCAGTGAATTCGAGACGACTAGCACAGATACGCAGTATTTT.

This chain connects TRBV2 to TRBJ1-3; D unclear. V dropped 3 bases and J dropped 0 bases, with 9 bases sitting between them. CDR3 length: 15 amino acids. Germline-derived CDR1 and CDR2 are SNHLY and FYNNEI. The CDR3 DNA sequence: TGTGCCAGCAGTGAGAGGGCAGGCTCTGGAAACACCATATATTTT. Protein: CASSERAGSGNTIYF.

The chain links TRBV9 to TRBJ2-2, with D possibly matching TRBD1 (6 bases). Trimming cost V 3 bases and J 7 bases, with 7 bases left between them. CDR1 SGDLS and CDR2 YYNGEE come from the germline V gene. This CDR3 is built from 12 residues. The chain's CDR3 is CASSEGDGELFF. In DNA, the CDR3 is TGTGCCAGCAGCGAGGGGGACGGGGAGCTGTTTTTT.

V is TRBV7-9 and J is TRBJ2-1; D is unclear. The ends were cut back, 5 bases at V and 4 bases at J, with 9 bases in the middle. The CDR3 runs to 13 residues. The germline CDR1 and CDR2 sequences are SEHNR and FQNEAQ (reference sequence). CDR3 coding DNA: TGTGCCAGCAGCCCGAACCAGTACAATGAGCAGTTCTTC. It translates to CASSPNQYNEQFF.

The J gene is TRBJ1-6, the V gene TRBV11-2, with 8 positions matching TRBD1. Per the germline V gene, CDR1 is SGHAT and CDR2 is FQNNGV. The CDR3 length is 15 residues. The junction had 5 bases not matched to a gene; V was cut back by 2 bases and J by 8 bases. As DNA, the CDR3 is TGTGCCAGCAGCTTAAACCAGGGGGCTTATTCACCCCTCCACTTT. It yields the protein CASSLNQGAYSPLHF.

The chain joins TRBV7-2 to TRBJ2-3; 7 bases fit TRBD2. Germline lookup yields CDR1 SGHTA and CDR2 FQGNSA. J lost 13 bases, V lost 4 bases, and 8 bases had no gene match. The CDR3 is 12 amino acids. Here the CDR3 reads CASSSPGGMKYF. CDR3 bases: TGTGCCAGCAGCTCACCGGGGGGAATGAAGTATTTT.

This clone was seen a single time. CDR3 amino acids: CASSQDLGGASYEQYF. In DNA form, the CDR3 reads TGCGCCAGCAGCCAAGACCTCGGGGGGGCCTCCTACGAGCAGTACTTC. The chain joins TRBV4-1 to TRBJ2-7, with 8 bases lining up with TRBD2. Looked up from germline, CDR1 is MGHRA and CDR2 is YSYEKL. V lost 0 bases to trimming and J lost 0 bases; unmatched junction nucleotides: 4. This CDR3 is 16 amino acids long.

This sequence joins TRBV9 and TRBJ2-3, with D perhaps TRBD2 (6 bases). The V end lost 4 bases, the J end lost 1 base, and 7 bases lay between the germline ends. The CDR3 sequence is 13 residues long. CDR1 SGDLS and CDR2 YYNGEE come from the germline V gene. This chain's CDR3 is CASSSSGTDTQYF. The CDR3 DNA is TGTGCCAGCAGCTCTAGCGGCACAGATACGCAGTATTTT.

The chain links TRBV2 to TRBJ1-1, with 8 bases lining up with TRBD1. Germline loops: CDR1 SNHLY, CDR2 FYNNEI. The J segment lost 6 bases and the V segment lost 6 bases, leaving 12 bases of the junction unmatched. This CDR3 spans 15 amino acids. CDR3 sequence: CASRSDRGKSAEAFF. CDR3 nucleotide sequence: TGTGCCAGCAGGTCCGACAGGGGAAAAAGCGCTGAAGCTTTCTTT.

The chain employs TRBV25-1 and TRBJ2-3, with D maybe TRBD1 (6 bases). CDR1 is MGHDK and CDR2 is SYGVNS in the germline V gene. The CDR3 runs to 16 residues. V was cut by 3 bases and J by 0 bases, with 13 bases left in between. This CDR3 reads CASSDTRGISTDTQYF. The CDR3 DNA reads as TGTGCCAGCAGTGATACAAGGGGGATTAGCACAGATACGCAGTATTTT. The whole variable domain, filled in from reference TRBV25-1 and TRBJ2-3, reads EADIYQTPRYLVIGTGKKITLECSQTMGHDKMYWYQQDPGMELHLIHYSYGVNSTEKGDLSSESTVSRIRTEHFPLTLESARPSHTSQYLCASSDTRGISTDTQYFGPGTRLTVL.

The chain carries TRBV6-1 and TRBJ1-3; D not resolved. V lost 7 bases and J 0 bases, leaving 10 bases between the germline ends. The CDR3 loop spans 14 amino acids. Germline assignment: CDR1 MNHNS and CDR2 SASEGT. CDR3 DNA: TGTGCCAGCACTCCCAGTCTCTCTGGAAACACCATATATTTT. Translating gives CASTPSLSGNTIYF.

The CDR3: CASSQDLTGGLSGYTF. CDR3 sequence (DNA): TGCGCCAGCAGCCAAGATCTGACAGGGGGCTTGAGTGGCTACACCTTC. The chain is built from TRBV4-3 and TRBJ1-2; the match to TRBD1 covers 10 bases. The germline V gene encodes CDR1 LGHNA and CDR2 YSLEER. V was clipped by 0 bases and J by 7 bases; unmatched bases: 8. This CDR3 spans 16 amino acids.

The chain employs TRBV9 and TRBJ2-1; 8 positions agree with TRBD2. This CDR3 comprises 15 residues. Germline CDR1 reads SGDLS; CDR2 reads YYNGEE. The ends lost 0 bases at V and 8 bases at J; junction bases unmatched: 7. CDR3: CASSVGREVLDEQFF. Written as DNA, the CDR3 is TGTGCCAGCAGCGTAGGGCGGGAGGTACTAGATGAGCAGTTCTTC.

V usage is TRBV29-1 and J usage is TRBJ2-7; a weak D match, TRBD2 (6 bases). Germline assignment: CDR1 SQVTM and CDR2 ANQGSEA. The germline V and J ends were trimmed by 4 bases and 4 bases, with 14 bases remaining between them. The CDR3 runs to 13 residues. The CDR3 DNA reads as TGCAGCGTTGGAGGAGGGATTGATTACGAGCAGTACTTC. Translated, it gives CSVGGGIDYEQYF.

This clone was observed a few times. V is TRBV11-3 and J is TRBJ2-1, with D tentatively TRBD2 (5 bases). The CDR3 covers 14 residues. Between the trimmed V and J ends, which lost 0 bases and 10 bases, there was a span of 13 bases. CDR1 is SGHNT and CDR2 is YENEEA in the germline V gene. In DNA form, the CDR3 reads TGTGCCAGCAGCTTAGATAATAGCGCGAGAGAGCAGTTCTTC. Amino acids: CASSLDNSAREQFF.

The chain links TRBV27 to TRBJ2-7, with unresolved D. CDR3 length: 13 amino acids. Trimming took 2 bases from V and 1 from J, leaving 6 bases between them. CDR1 and CDR2 from the germline V gene are MNHEY and SMNVEV (reference sequence). For the CDR3, the DNA is TGTGCCAGCAGTTTAGGGCAGTCCTACGAGCAGTACTTC. Its protein product is CASSLGQSYEQYF.

V gene TRBV19 combines with J gene TRBJ1-1; TRBD1 might be the D (5 bases). Germline values: CDR1 LNHDA, CDR2 SQIVND (reference sequence). The length of the CDR3 is 14 residues. V dropped 3 bases and J dropped 1 base, with 9 bases sitting between them. The CDR3 reads CASSIQGWNTEAFF. The DNA for the CDR3 is TGTGCCAGTAGTATTCAGGGCTGGAACACTGAAGCTTTCTTT.

The chain uses TRBV5-4 and TRBJ2-5, with 7 nucleotides matching TRBD1. Germline loops: CDR1 SGHNT, CDR2 YYREEE (reference sequence). V trimming: 8 bases; J trimming: 5 bases; junction bases outside the gene matches: 12. The CDR3 extends over 14 amino acids. CDR3 sequence (DNA): TGTGCCAGTCACACCGAGGGGGCTGGGGAGACCCAGTACTTC. Its translation is CASHTEGAGETQYF.

This clone was counted once. The chain combines TRBV5-1 with TRBJ1-6; D is unclear. V was pared by 0 bases and J by 8 bases, with 12 bases between. The CDR3 has 15 residues. The germline V gene encodes CDR1 SGHRS and CDR2 YFSETQ. CDR3 loop: CASSLAGVGDSPLHF. CDR3 nucleotides: TGCGCCAGCAGCTTGGCCGGGGTTGGGGATTCACCCCTCCACTTT.

The J gene is TRBJ2-5, the V gene TRBV5-1, with 11 bases fitting TRBD2. V lost 5 bases and J lost 4; bases outside the gene matches: 10. Germline V gives CDR1 SGHRS, CDR2 YFSETQ. This CDR3 is 16 amino acids long. The CDR3, as DNA: TGCGCCAGCAGAAAGTTTAGCGGGGGGGCAGGAGAGACCCAGTACTTC. This translates into CASRKFSGGAGETQYF.

The chain joins TRBV2 to TRBJ1-2; 8 nucleotides align to TRBD1. V lost 4 bases, J lost 8 bases, and 12 bases stayed unmatched. The CDR3 totals 15 residues. Per germline, CDR1 SNHLY and CDR2 FYNNEI. The chain's CDR3 is CASSGVGQGVGGYTF. CDR3 DNA sequence: TGTGCCAGCAGTGGCGTTGGACAGGGAGTAGGCGGCTACACCTTC.

The chain has TRBV6-5 and TRBJ2-1; TRBD1 aligns across 8 bases. The CDR3 totals 16 residues. Germline V gene data show CDR1 as MNHEY and CDR2 as SVGAGI. Trimming took 0 bases from V and 1 from J; bases not matched to a gene: 2. CDR3 bases: TGTGCCAGCAGTTACTCGGACAGGGTTTCCTACAATGAGCAGTTCTTC. This encodes CASSYSDRVSYNEQFF.

The chain recombines TRBV7-2 with TRBJ2-7; 8 bases fit TRBD2. The CDR3 has 14 residues. The V segment lost 5 bases and the J segment 4 bases; nucleotides outside the gene matches: 7. Germline assignment: CDR1 SGHTA and CDR2 FQGNSA. CDR3 DNA sequence: TGTGCCAGCAGCCGTAGCGGGACGGTATACGAGCAGTACTTC. It translates to CASSRSGTVYEQYF.